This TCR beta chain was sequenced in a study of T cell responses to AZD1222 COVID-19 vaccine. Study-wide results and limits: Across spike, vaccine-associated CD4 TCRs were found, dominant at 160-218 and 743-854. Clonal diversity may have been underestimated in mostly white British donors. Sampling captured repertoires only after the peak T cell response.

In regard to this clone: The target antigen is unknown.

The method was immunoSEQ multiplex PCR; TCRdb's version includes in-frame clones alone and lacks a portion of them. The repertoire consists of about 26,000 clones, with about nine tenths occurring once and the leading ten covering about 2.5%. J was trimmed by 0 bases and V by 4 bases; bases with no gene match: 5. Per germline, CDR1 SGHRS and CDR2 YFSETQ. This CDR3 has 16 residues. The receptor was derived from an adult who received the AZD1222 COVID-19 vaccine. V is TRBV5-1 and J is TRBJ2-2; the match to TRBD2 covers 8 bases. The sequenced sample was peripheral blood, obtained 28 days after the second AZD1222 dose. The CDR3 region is CASSATLAANTGELFF. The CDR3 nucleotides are TGCGCCAGCAGCGCCACACTAGCGGCGAACACCGGGGAGCTGTTTTTT.